This is a list of T cell receptor beta chains from one sample in a study of control samples from healthy donors and cancer patients. Clones were read by immunoSEQ multiplex PCR, and TCRdb kept only the in-frame ones, dropping some. The sample consists of roughly 120,000 clones, around 91% of them appearing once. Sample: PBMCs. The receptor source for this set is a woman aged 50 to 60 with colorectal cancer. Both conserved end residues are part of each CDR3. D genes are given only for firm matches. Rows give clone size only sometimes, using once, few, many, or a class for an expanded clone.

v_call	j_call	d_call	clone_size	cdr3_nt	cdr3_aa
TRBV19	TRBJ2-5	.	.	TGTGCCAGTAGCGCAAGGGCAGTCGAGACCCAGTACTTC	CASSARAVETQYF
TRBV5-1	TRBJ1-2	TRBD1	.	TGCGCCAGCAGCTCCCAGGGGGATGCCTATGGCTACACCTTC	CASSSQGDAYGYTF
TRBV9	TRBJ2-3	.	.	TGTGCCAGCAGCGTAGCACAGACAGATACGCAGTATTTT	CASSVAQTDTQYF
TRBV5-6	TRBJ2-7	TRBD2	.	TGTGCCAGCAGCTTGGTTTCACCGGGACTAGCGAGGAGCTCCTACGAGCAGTACTTC	CASSLVSPGLARSSYEQYF
TRBV6-1	TRBJ2-5	.	.	TGTGCCAGCAGTGAAGAAGACAGTGTCGTAGAGACCCAGTACTTC	CASSEEDSVVETQYF
TRBV19	TRBJ2-1	TRBD2	once	TGTGCCAGTAGATCGGTGGCTAGCGGGAGTCTCAATGAGCAGTTCTTC	CASRSVASGSLNEQFF
TRBV2	TRBJ1-6	TRBD1	.	TGTGCCAGCAGTGGGGCCACAGGGGGAGGTTCACCCCTCCACTTT	CASSGATGGGSPLHF
TRBV3-1/TRBV3-2	TRBJ1-1	TRBD1	once	TGTGCCAGCAGCCAAGTGGACAGGACCTTCGGCACTGAAGCTTTCTTT	CASSQVDRTFGTEAFF
TRBV5-4	TRBJ1-6	.	.	TGTGCCAGCAGCCCCACCGGACAGCATAATTCACCCCTCCACTTT	CASSPTGQHNSPLHF
TRBV2	TRBJ1-3	.	once	TGTGCCAGCAGACAGGGTTCGGAAAACACCATATATTTT	CASRQGSENTIYF
TRBV19	TRBJ2-1	TRBD1	.	TGTGCCAGTAGCTCCAAGGGACAGGTTCGGGATGAGCAGTTCTTC	CASSSKGQVRDEQFF
TRBV7-2	TRBJ1-2	TRBD1	.	TGTGCCAGCAGCTTAGGCCCGGACAGGGGGGAGCATGGCTACACCTTC	CASSLGPDRGEHGYTF
TRBV30	TRBJ1-1	.	.	TGTGCCTCCAAGCTTGACACGGGGGCGGCTGAAGCTTTCTTT	CASKLDTGAAEAFF
TRBV4-2	TRBJ2-3	.	.	TGTGCCAGCAGCCAAGAACCCTCAGACCCCACAGATACGCAGTATTTT	CASSQEPSDPTDTQYF
TRBV3-1/TRBV3-2	TRBJ1-1	.	.	TGTGCCAGCAGCCTGTATGGGACCCAGGACACTGAAGCTTTCTTT	CASSLYGTQDTEAFF
TRBV2	TRBJ2-3	TRBD1	.	TGTGCCAGCCGGGGACAGGGGTCAAGCACAGATACGCAGTATTTT	CASRGQGSSTDTQYF
TRBV5-6	TRBJ2-1	.	few	TGTGCCAGCAGCTTGCCGGCTGGGGAGCAGTTCTTC	CASSLPAGEQFF
TRBV3-1/TRBV3-2	TRBJ1-1	.	.	TGTGCCAGCAGCCATGAAGGGGCACCCGAAGCTTTCTTT	CASSHEGAPEAFF
TRBV7-2	TRBJ2-1	TRBD2	.	TGTGCCAGCAGCACTCAGCGGGGGGGCTTGGATGAGCAGTTCTTC	CASSTQRGGLDEQFF
TRBV5-4	TRBJ1-2	.	.	TGTGCCAGCAGCCGGCGGGTTGGGGACTATGGCTACACCTTC	CASSRRVGDYGYTF
TRBV28	TRBJ2-7	TRBD2	.	TGTGCCAGCAGTTTTGGGGGGGAGGGCCTCTACGAGCAGTACTTC	CASSFGGEGLYEQYF
TRBV28	TRBJ2-7	.	.	TGTGCCAGCAGTCTACCCCCGGGCAGGGGGGACGAGCAGTACTTC	CASSLPPGRGDEQYF
TRBV19	TRBJ2-7	.	.	TGTGCCAGTAGTATACGGGCAGGAGCGGTCGAGCAGTACTTC	CASSIRAGAVEQYF
TRBV2	TRBJ1-1	.	.	TGTGCCAGCAGTGATCCGGGGGGGCGCGGTACTGAAGCTTTCTTT	CASSDPGGRGTEAFF
TRBV4-1	TRBJ2-1	TRBD2	.	TGCGCCAGCAGCCGAGCCACCGGGACTAGCGGGTCCTATAGGTGGGCTGAGCAGTTCTTC	CASSRATGTSGSYRWAEQFF
TRBV5-4	TRBJ1-4	.	.	TGTGCCAGCAGCCAGGACCTCGAAGGTGAAAAACTGTTTTTT	CASSQDLEGEKLFF
TRBV19	TRBJ1-5	TRBD1	few	TGTGCCAGTAGTAACAGGGGTCAGCCCCAGCATTTT	CASSNRGQPQHF
TRBV29-1	TRBJ1-1	TRBD1	.	TGCAGCGGTGGGACAGCCCATTACACTGAAGCTTTCTTT	CSGGTAHYTEAFF
TRBV3-1/TRBV3-2	TRBJ1-4	.	.	TGTGCCAGCAGCCGACAAGCGGGGCAGGGTGAAAAACTGTTTTTT	CASSRQAGQGEKLFF
TRBV7-3	TRBJ2-7	.	.	TGTGCCAGCAGCCCCGAGGGGGGCCCCTACGAGCAGTACTTC	CASSPEGGPYEQYF
TRBV28	TRBJ2-5	.	.	TGTGCCAGCTCCTGGGGTCGGGAGACCCAGTACTTC	CASSWGRETQYF
TRBV6-1	TRBJ2-5	.	.	TGTGCCAGCAGTGAAGGAGGGGGGGCCTGGGAGACCCAGTACTTC	CASSEGGGAWETQYF
TRBV10-3	TRBJ2-7	.	.	TGTGCCATCAGTGCGGGCTACGAGCAGTACTTC	CAISAGYEQYF
TRBV6-1	TRBJ2-3	.	few	TGTGCCAGCAGTGAAATCTGGGGAGATACGCAGTATTTT	CASSEIWGDTQYF
TRBV2	TRBJ1-5	.	.	TGTGCCAGCTCTGGCAGGGGAAACGTTATTAGCAATCAGCCCCAGCATTTT	CASSGRGNVISNQPQHF
TRBV19	TRBJ2-1	.	.	TGTGCCAGTAGTATAGATATGCCGTCCTACAATGAGCAGTTCTTC	CASSIDMPSYNEQFF
TRBV3-1/TRBV3-2	TRBJ1-4	.	.	TGTGCCAGCAGCCAAGATCAGATGAAGACTGATACAACTAATGAAAAACTGTTTTTT	CASSQDQMKTDTTNEKLFF
TRBV6-6	TRBJ1-6	TRBD1	.	TGTGCCAGCAGAAGGACAGGGCAGAATTCACCCCTCCACTTT	CASRRTGQNSPLHF
TRBV13	TRBJ2-2	TRBD1	.	TGTGCCAGCAGCATATGGACAGGGCTTACTACGAACACCGGGGAGCTGTTTTTT	CASSIWTGLTTNTGELFF
TRBV30	TRBJ1-1	.	.	TGTGCCTGGACCCGGGTGAACACTGAAGCTTTCTTT	CAWTRVNTEAFF